A selection of T cell receptor beta chains follows, all from one sample in a study of breast tumors, draining lymph nodes, adjacent tissues. In TCRdb, the multiplex PCR reads were re-called with MiXCR into one record per CDR3 protein. The sample lists 290,000 or so distinct CDR3 sequences, around 30% occurring once. The sequencing input was axillary lymph node tissue. Source of these receptors: a female donor with breast cancer. Some clones in this sample may be carry-over from other donors' samples. Each CDR3 is given with its conserved first and last residue. D genes are given only for firm matches. Not all rows give a size; the values are once, few, many and, for expanded clones, a class.

D gene: NA
clone size: many
J gene: TRBJ1-2
V gene: TRBV20-1
CDR3 protein: CSARVGTSRGYTF
CDR3 DNA: TGCAGTGCTAGAGTAGGGACGTCTCGGGGCTACACCTTC

D gene: NA
clone size: many
J gene: TRBJ2-1
V gene: TRBV10-3
CDR3 protein: CAISGGSDEQFF
CDR3 DNA: TGTGCCATCAGTGGGGGTTCGGATGAGCAGTTCTTC

D gene: NA
clone size: many
J gene: TRBJ2-7
V gene: TRBV19
CDR3 protein: CASSIGGGGEQYF
CDR3 DNA: TGTGCCAGTAGTATAGGGGGAGGGGGCGAGCAGTACTTC

D gene: NA
clone size: NA
J gene: TRBJ2-7
V gene: TRBV11-2
CDR3 protein: CASGFNGYEQYF
CDR3 DNA: TGTGCCAGCGGCTTCAATGGCTACGAGCAGTACTTC

D gene: NA
clone size: many
J gene: TRBJ2-7
V gene: TRBV5-5
CDR3 protein: CASSLASSYEQYF
CDR3 DNA: TGTGCCAGCAGCTTAGCGAGCTCCTACGAGCAGTACTTC

D gene: TRBD1
clone size: NA
J gene: TRBJ1-4
V gene: TRBV28
CDR3 protein: CASRDRENEKLFF
CDR3 DNA: TGTGCCAGCAGGGACAGGGAAAATGAAAAACTGTTTTTT

D gene: TRBD2
clone size: many
J gene: TRBJ2-7
V gene: TRBV7-2
CDR3 protein: CASRALPGLAGNEQYF
CDR3 DNA: TGTGCCAGTAGGGCGCTCCCGGGACTAGCGGGAAACGAGCAGTACTTC

D gene: NA
clone size: NA
J gene: TRBJ1-6
V gene: TRBV5-8
CDR3 protein: CASSLEVGNNSPLHF
CDR3 DNA: TGTGCCAGCAGCTTGGAAGTGGGAAATAATTCACCCCTCCACTTT

D gene: NA
clone size: NA
J gene: TRBJ1-2
V gene: TRBV24-1
CDR3 protein: CATSDGPSSGNTF
CDR3 DNA: TGTGCCACCAGTGATGGGCCGTCCTCTGGAAACACCTTC

D gene: NA
clone size: many
J gene: TRBJ2-3
V gene: TRBV7-2
CDR3 protein: CASSLYPASTDTQYF
CDR3 DNA: TGTGCCAGCAGCTTATACCCCGCTAGCACAGATACGCAGTATTTT

D gene: NA
clone size: NA
J gene: TRBJ1-5
V gene: TRBV5-6
CDR3 protein: CASSPQYGTHEGGQPQHF
CDR3 DNA: TGTGCCAGCAGCCCACAATACGGGACTCACGAGGGAGGGCAGCCCCAGCATTTT

D gene: NA
clone size: many
J gene: TRBJ2-3
V gene: TRBV20-1
CDR3 protein: CSLLAPGTYPTDTQYF
CDR3 DNA: TGCAGTCTCCTCGCCCCCGGGACATATCCCACAGATACGCAGTATTTT

D gene: NA
clone size: many
J gene: TRBJ2-7
V gene: TRBV10-3
CDR3 protein: CAISESGRGSYEQYF
CDR3 DNA: TGTGCCATCAGTGAGTCGGGCCGGGGGTCCTACGAGCAGTACTTC

D gene: NA
clone size: many
J gene: TRBJ2-7
V gene: TRBV4-2
CDR3 protein: CASSQDIRGEQYF
CDR3 DNA: TGTGCCAGCAGCCAAGATATAAGGGGAGAGCAGTACTTC

D gene: NA
clone size: many
J gene: TRBJ2-1
V gene: TRBV12-3/TRBV12-4
CDR3 protein: CASSLNLRASNEQFF
CDR3 DNA: TGTGCCAGCAGTTTAAATCTTCGAGCAAGCAATGAGCAGTTCTTC

D gene: TRBD1
clone size: few
J gene: TRBJ1-4
V gene: TRBV3-1
CDR3 protein: CASSPRDRRNEKLFF
CDR3 DNA: TGTGCCAGCAGCCCTCGGGACAGGCGTAATGAAAAACTGTTTTTT

D gene: NA
clone size: many
J gene: TRBJ2-7
V gene: TRBV7-9
CDR3 protein: CASSSKSGTSSYEQYF
CDR3 DNA: TGTGCCAGCAGTAGTAAGAGCGGGACAAGCTCCTACGAGCAGTACTTC

D gene: TRBD1
clone size: NA
J gene: TRBJ2-7
V gene: TRBV27
CDR3 protein: CASGRTPGTGYHEQYF
CDR3 DNA: TGTGCCAGCGGAAGAACGCCCGGGACAGGGTATCACGAGCAGTACTTC

D gene: TRBD2
clone size: few
J gene: TRBJ2-3
V gene: TRBV9
CDR3 protein: CASSPTGTSGTDTQYF
CDR3 DNA: TGTGCCAGCTCACCAACCGGGACTAGCGGCACAGATACGCAGTATTTT

D gene: TRBD2
clone size: NA
J gene: TRBJ2-2
V gene: TRBV5-4
CDR3 protein: CASSSFGLAGSYAGELFF
CDR3 DNA: TGTGCCAGCAGCTCCTTTGGACTAGCGGGAAGTTACGCCGGGGAGCTGTTTTTT

D gene: NA
clone size: NA
J gene: TRBJ2-3
V gene: TRBV5-1
CDR3 protein: CASSRELNTDTQYF
CDR3 DNA: TGCGCCAGCAGCAGGGAACTAAACACAGATACGCAGTATTTT

D gene: NA
clone size: many
J gene: TRBJ1-2
V gene: TRBV6-6
CDR3 protein: CASSYSTEGPTYGYTF
CDR3 DNA: TGTGCCAGCAGTTACTCGACTGAGGGGCCCACCTATGGCTACACCTTC

D gene: TRBD2
clone size: many
J gene: TRBJ2-5
V gene: TRBV4-2
CDR3 protein: CASSPMWGLAGGETQYF
CDR3 DNA: TGTGCCAGCAGCCCTATGTGGGGACTAGCGGGAGGAGAGACCCAGTACTTC

D gene: TRBD2
clone size: NA
J gene: TRBJ2-3
V gene: TRBV10-1
CDR3 protein: CASSATSGYTDTQYF
CDR3 DNA: TGCGCCAGCAGTGCGACTAGCGGGTACACAGATACGCAGTATTTT

D gene: TRBD1
clone size: many
J gene: TRBJ2-5
V gene: TRBV24-1
CDR3 protein: CATSKQGAVGETQYF
CDR3 DNA: TGTGCCACCAGTAAACAGGGGGCGGTGGGAGAGACCCAGTACTTC

D gene: TRBD2
clone size: NA
J gene: TRBJ2-3
V gene: TRBV6-1
CDR3 protein: CASSETSGTRGSTDTQYF
CDR3 DNA: TGTGCCAGCAGTGAAACTAGCGGGACGAGGGGGAGCACAGATACGCAGTATTTT

D gene: NA
clone size: many
J gene: TRBJ2-5
V gene: TRBV19
CDR3 protein: CASRASQETQYF
CDR3 DNA: TGTGCCAGTAGGGCCAGCCAAGAGACCCAGTACTTC

D gene: NA
clone size: NA
J gene: TRBJ1-1
V gene: TRBV27
CDR3 protein: CASSFTEAFF
CDR3 DNA: TGTGCCAGCAGTTTCACTGAAGCTTTCTTT

D gene: NA
clone size: many
J gene: TRBJ2-1
V gene: TRBV6-6
CDR3 protein: CASSYEGGYNEQFF
CDR3 DNA: TGTGCCAGCAGTTACGAGGGGGGCTACAATGAGCAGTTCTTC

D gene: TRBD2
clone size: NA
J gene: TRBJ2-2
V gene: TRBV27
CDR3 protein: CASSSPLAGGPNGELFF
CDR3 DNA: TGTGCCAGCAGTTCACCACTAGCGGGAGGGCCCAACGGGGAGCTGTTTTTT

D gene: TRBD1
clone size: many
J gene: TRBJ2-3
V gene: TRBV5-8
CDR3 protein: CASSLGGQGGTDTQYF
CDR3 DNA: TGTGCCAGCAGCTTGGGGGGACAGGGTGGCACAGATACGCAGTATTTT

D gene: NA
clone size: many
J gene: TRBJ2-3
V gene: TRBV7-3
CDR3 protein: CASSPGARNTQYF
CDR3 DNA: TGTGCCAGCAGCCCAGGGGCCAGGAATACGCAGTATTTT

D gene: NA
clone size: many
J gene: TRBJ2-5
V gene: TRBV20-1
CDR3 protein: CSAREPRSRETQYF
CDR3 DNA: TGCAGTGCTAGAGAACCTAGGTCGCGAGAGACCCAGTACTTC

D gene: NA
clone size: many
J gene: TRBJ1-2
V gene: TRBV20-1
CDR3 protein: CSARTRDYYGYTF
CDR3 DNA: TGCAGTGCTAGAACGAGGGATTACTATGGCTACACCTTC

D gene: TRBD2
clone size: NA
J gene: TRBJ2-3
V gene: TRBV7-6
CDR3 protein: CASSLGQGGRAADTQYF
CDR3 DNA: TGTGCCAGCAGCTTAGGTCAGGGCGGGAGGGCCGCAGATACGCAGTATTTT

D gene: NA
clone size: NA
J gene: TRBJ2-3
V gene: TRBV7-9
CDR3 protein: CASKETGRTDTQYF
CDR3 DNA: TGTGCCAGCAAGGAGACAGGGAGGACAGATACGCAGTATTTT

D gene: TRBD1
clone size: NA
J gene: TRBJ1-2
V gene: TRBV13
CDR3 protein: CASSSTGEVYGYTF
CDR3 DNA: TGTGCCAGCAGCTCGACAGGGGAAGTCTATGGCTACACCTTC

D gene: NA
clone size: NA
J gene: TRBJ1-1
V gene: TRBV20-1
CDR3 protein: CSARLQTNTAAFF
CDR3 DNA: TGCAGTGCTAGATTACAGACGAACACTGCAGCTTTCTTT

D gene: NA
clone size: many
J gene: TRBJ2-1
V gene: TRBV10-3
CDR3 protein: CAISESEGEEQFF
CDR3 DNA: TGTGCCATCAGTGAGTCGGAAGGGGAGGAGCAGTTCTTC

D gene: NA
clone size: many
J gene: TRBJ2-5
V gene: TRBV20-1
CDR3 protein: CSANERETQYF
CDR3 DNA: TGCAGTGCTAATGAAAGAGAGACCCAGTACTTC

D gene: NA
clone size: many
J gene: TRBJ2-1
V gene: TRBV24-1
CDR3 protein: CATSDLGKVGKQFF
CDR3 DNA: TGTGCCACCAGTGATTTGGGGAAGGTCGGGAAGCAGTTCTTC

D gene: TRBD2
clone size: many
J gene: TRBJ2-1
V gene: TRBV4-3
CDR3 protein: CASSPQRTSGKNEQFF
CDR3 DNA: TGCGCCAGCAGCCCACAACGTACTAGCGGGAAGAATGAGCAGTTCTTC

D gene: NA
clone size: many
J gene: TRBJ2-7
V gene: TRBV5-1
CDR3 protein: CASSFGRVQEQYF
CDR3 DNA: TGCGCCAGCAGCTTCGGCAGGGTTCAAGAGCAGTACTTC

D gene: NA
clone size: NA
J gene: TRBJ1-3
V gene: TRBV5-7
CDR3 protein: CASSHCRARSGTRKGDTIYF
CDR3 DNA: TGTGCCAGCAGCCATTGTCGGGCAAGATCCGGGACAAGGAAGGGAGACACCATATATTTT

D gene: NA
clone size: few
J gene: TRBJ2-1
V gene: TRBV7-6
CDR3 protein: CASSLVVDGTSEQLF
CDR3 DNA: TGTGCCAGCAGCTTAGTCGTGGATGGGACTTCTGAGCAGCTCTTC

D gene: NA
clone size: many
J gene: TRBJ2-1
V gene: TRBV4-1
CDR3 protein: CASSQGTIGGDEQFF
CDR3 DNA: TGCGCCAGCAGCCAAGGGACGATTGGAGGCGATGAGCAGTTCTTC

D gene: NA
clone size: few
J gene: TRBJ1-1
V gene: TRBV5-1
CDR3 protein: CASSRGLVNTEAFF
CDR3 DNA: TGCGCCAGCAGCCGAGGGTTGGTGAACACTGAAGCTTTCTTT

D gene: TRBD2
clone size: many
J gene: TRBJ2-7
V gene: TRBV7-2
CDR3 protein: CASSLASGRMGEQYF
CDR3 DNA: TGTGCCAGCAGCTTAGCTAGCGGGAGAATGGGCGAGCAGTACTTC

D gene: TRBD1
clone size: many
J gene: TRBJ1-2
V gene: TRBV7-8
CDR3 protein: CASSFTGTGSNYGYTF
CDR3 DNA: TGTGCCAGCAGCTTCACCGGGACAGGGTCCAACTATGGCTACACCTTC

D gene: NA
clone size: NA
J gene: TRBJ1-1
V gene: TRBV6-6
CDR3 protein: CASSLEVSTEAFF
CDR3 DNA: TGTGCCAGCAGTTTGGAGGTCAGCACTGAAGCTTTCTTT

D gene: TRBD1
clone size: once
J gene: TRBJ1-1
V gene: TRBV2
CDR3 protein: CASSPRQGVEAFF
CDR3 DNA: TGTGCCAGCAGCCCAAGACAGGGGGTGGAAGCTTTCTTT

D gene: NA
clone size: NA
J gene: TRBJ1-5
V gene: TRBV2
CDR3 protein: CASRVQYQPQHF
CDR3 DNA: TGTGCCAGCAGGGTGCAGTACCAGCCCCAGCATTTT

D gene: NA
clone size: many
J gene: TRBJ2-1
V gene: TRBV29-1
CDR3 protein: CKGGGGPNEQFF
CDR3 DNA: TGCAAAGGTGGAGGGGGGCCCAATGAGCAGTTCTTC